There are a few counts of the clone carrying this T cell receptor (beta chain). These data belong to a study of T cells in localized non-small cell lung cancer. There are 13 residues in the CDR3. V dropped 8 bases and J dropped 7 bases, with 15 bases sitting between them. Germline V gene data show CDR1 as MNHEY and CDR2 as SMNVEV (reference sequence). TCRdb's table, derived via immunoSEQ multiplex PCR, lists solely in-frame clones and lacks some. Here the sample spans about 34,000 clones, around nine tenths being singletons. The sequenced sample was peripheral blood, obtained before any cancer treatment. The V gene is TRBV27, the J gene TRBJ1-5; D is uncertain. The TCR sequence derives from a woman between 35 and 75 years old with stage I lung adenocarcinoma. CDR3 nucleotides: TGTGCCAGCGCAATGCCCGGAATCCAGCCCCAGCATTTT. Translating gives CASAMPGIQPQHF.